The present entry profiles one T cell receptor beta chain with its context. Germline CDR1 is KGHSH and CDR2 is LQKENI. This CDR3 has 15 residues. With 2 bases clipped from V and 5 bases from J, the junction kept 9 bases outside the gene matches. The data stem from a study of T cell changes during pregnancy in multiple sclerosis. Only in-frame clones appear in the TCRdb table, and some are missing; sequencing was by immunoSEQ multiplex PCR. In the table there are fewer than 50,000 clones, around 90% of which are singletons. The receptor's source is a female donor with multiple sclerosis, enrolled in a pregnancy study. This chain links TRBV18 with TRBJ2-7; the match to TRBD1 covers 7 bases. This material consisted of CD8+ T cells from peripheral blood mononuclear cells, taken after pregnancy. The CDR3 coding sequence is TGTGCCAGCTCACCAATAGGGGGCCTAAATAACGAGCAGTACTTC. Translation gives CASSPIGGLNNEQYF.